This T cell receptor (beta chain) appears in the sequencing data of a study of shared clonotypes between healthy human individuals. The V gene's germline CDR1 is MNHNS and CDR2 SASEGT. The V and J ends lost 4 bases and 2 bases respectively, with 16 bases between them. CDR3 size: 16 residues. Method: immunoSEQ multiplex PCR; TCRdb's copy keeps in-frame clones and lacks some. The table lists around 600,000 clones, approximately 95% of them singletons. As for this clone: The target antigen is unknown.

Study observations and caveats: Generation probabilities of non-shared clonotypes were lower (relative to those shared by all four donors). Generally, naive subsets (rather than memory subsets) showed larger estimated richness.

Positive CCR7 selection of CD45RO-negative cells yielded the naive CD8 cells, and terminally differentiated effector memory CD45RA+ cells were excluded. The chain links TRBV6-1 to TRBJ2-3; TRBD2 is a possible D gene (6 bases). This clonotype originated in a young woman in good health. The sample comprised naive CD8+ T cells sorted from blood. CDR3 nucleotides: TGTGCCAGCAGTGGCTGGGGGGTCGGGTCCACAGATACGCAGTATTTT. It is translated as CASSGWGVGSTDTQYF.